This T cell receptor (beta chain) was found in a study of blood T cell repertoires in COVID-19. At the level of the study: Sites in the United States, Italy and Spain provided acute and convalescent COVID-19 samples.

Per the germline V gene, CDR1 is SNHLY and CDR2 is FYNNEI. With V trimmed by 6 bases and J by 7 bases, 6 bases remained unmatched. The CDR3 is 13 amino acids. The Seattle site enrolled patients during active infection and followed them longitudinally. Sequencing used immunoSEQ multiplex PCR; TCRdb keeps in-frame clones, though not all of them. Of roughly 290,000 clones detected, approximately 83% appear once; the ten largest clones hold approximately 14%. This receptor was taken from a person aged 65-85 years with COVID-19, enrolled during active disease. Material: peripheral blood. This rearrangement joins TRBV2 to TRBJ1-2, with 9 bases identical to TRBD1. CDR3 amino acids: CASRTGGNIGYTF. DNA of the CDR3: TGTGCCAGCAGAACAGGGGGCAATATTGGCTACACCTTC.